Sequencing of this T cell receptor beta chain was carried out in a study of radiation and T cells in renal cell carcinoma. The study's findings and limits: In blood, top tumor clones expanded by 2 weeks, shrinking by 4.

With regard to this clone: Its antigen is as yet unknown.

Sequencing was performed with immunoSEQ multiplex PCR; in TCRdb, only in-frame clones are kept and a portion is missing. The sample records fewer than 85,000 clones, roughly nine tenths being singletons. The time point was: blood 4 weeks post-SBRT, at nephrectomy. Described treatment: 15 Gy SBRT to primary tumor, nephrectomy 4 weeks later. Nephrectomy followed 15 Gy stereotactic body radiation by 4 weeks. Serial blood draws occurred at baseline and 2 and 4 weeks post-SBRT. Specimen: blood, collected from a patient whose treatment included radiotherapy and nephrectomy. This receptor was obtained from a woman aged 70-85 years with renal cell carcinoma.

The CDR3 DNA follows: TGTGCCAGCAGCTTGGATGCAGGGGTGGCCAAAGAGACCCAGTACTTC. Its translation: CASSLDAGVAKETQYF. The chain combines TRBV5-5 with TRBJ2-5; D may be TRBD1 (6 bases). The V gene's germline CDR1 is SGHKS and CDR2 YYEKEE (reference sequence). V lost 0 bases and J 3 bases, leaving 15 bases between the germline ends. The CDR3 totals 16 residues.